This record looks at one T cell receptor (beta chain) sequence and its context. Its antigen is unknown. TCRdb keeps only in-frame clones here, not all; method: immunoSEQ multiplex PCR. Of fewer than 650,000 clones in the sample, roughly 79% were seen once. The data were taken from a study of shared clonotypes between healthy human individuals. General observations from the study: An anticipated effect of sequencing depth on clonotype sharing among donors was recognized.

Germline assignment: CDR1 MDHEN and CDR2 SYDVKM. J lost 7 bases, V lost 6 bases, and 11 bases had no gene match. CDR3 length: 15 residues. The sequence was collected from a woman between 40 and 55 years old in good health. Some clones in this sample may be carry-over from other donors' samples. Sequenced sample: PBMCs. V and J are TRBV28 and TRBJ1-4; the match to TRBD1 covers 7 bases. CDR3 DNA sequence: TGTGCCAGCAGGATGATAGGGGGCGGCGGTGAAAAACTGTTTTTT. Protein product: CASRMIGGGGEKLFF.